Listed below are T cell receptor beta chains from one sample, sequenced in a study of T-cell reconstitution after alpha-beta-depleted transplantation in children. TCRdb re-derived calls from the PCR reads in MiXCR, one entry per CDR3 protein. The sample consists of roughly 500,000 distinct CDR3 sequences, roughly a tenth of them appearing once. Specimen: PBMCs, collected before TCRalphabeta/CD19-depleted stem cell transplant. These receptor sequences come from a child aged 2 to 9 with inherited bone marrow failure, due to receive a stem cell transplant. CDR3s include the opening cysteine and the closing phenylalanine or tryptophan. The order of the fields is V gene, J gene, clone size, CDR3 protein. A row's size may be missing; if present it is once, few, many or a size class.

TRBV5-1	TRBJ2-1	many	CASSPIGDTYNEQFF
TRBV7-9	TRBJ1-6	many	CASSLAALRGSPLHF
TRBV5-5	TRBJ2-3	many	CASSLMGRPDTQYF
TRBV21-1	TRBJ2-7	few	CASSTSTRGMGFYEQYF
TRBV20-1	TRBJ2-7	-	CSARDSGSSSYEQYF
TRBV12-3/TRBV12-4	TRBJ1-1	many	CASSLAWTNTEAFF
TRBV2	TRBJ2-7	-	CASSSTQYEQYF
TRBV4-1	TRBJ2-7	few	CASSQDALASDLYEQYF
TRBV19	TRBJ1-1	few	CASSILPGQVNTEAFF
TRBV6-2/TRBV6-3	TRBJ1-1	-	CASSSWDSEAFF
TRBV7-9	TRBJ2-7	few	CASSLGNKAAEQYF
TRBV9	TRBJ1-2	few	CASSPRTGHIYGYTF